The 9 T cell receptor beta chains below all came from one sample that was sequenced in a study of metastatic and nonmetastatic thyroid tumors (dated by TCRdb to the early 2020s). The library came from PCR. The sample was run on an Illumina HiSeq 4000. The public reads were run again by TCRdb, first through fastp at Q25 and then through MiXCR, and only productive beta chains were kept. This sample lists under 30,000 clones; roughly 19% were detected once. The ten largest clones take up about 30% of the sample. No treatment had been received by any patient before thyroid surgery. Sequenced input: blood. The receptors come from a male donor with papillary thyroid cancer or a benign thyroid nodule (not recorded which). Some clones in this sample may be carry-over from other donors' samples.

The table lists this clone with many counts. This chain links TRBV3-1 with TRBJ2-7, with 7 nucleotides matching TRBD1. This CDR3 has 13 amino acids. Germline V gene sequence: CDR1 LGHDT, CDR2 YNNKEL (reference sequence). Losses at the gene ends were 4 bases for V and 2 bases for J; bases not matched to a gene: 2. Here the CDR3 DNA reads TGTGCCAGCAGCCCGGGACAGACCTACGAGCAGTACTTC. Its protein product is CASSPGQTYEQYF.

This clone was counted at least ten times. The DNA for the CDR3 is TGTGCCAGCAGCTTAGACGCCGGGGAGCTGTTTTTT. Protein product: CASSLDAGELFF. The chain joins TRBV7-3 to TRBJ2-2; no clear D. The CDR3 consists of 12 residues. The V end lost 2 bases, the J end lost 6 bases, and 4 bases lay between the germline ends. Germline CDR1 and CDR2: SGHTA and FQGTGA.

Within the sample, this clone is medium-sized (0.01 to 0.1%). Here the CDR3 reads CASSLEREGGPSTYEQYF. The CDR3 DNA reads TGTGCCAGCAGCTTGGAAAGAGAGGGGGGACCCAGTACCTACGAGCAGTACTTC. The J gene is TRBJ2-7, the V gene TRBV11-2; D could derive from TRBD1 or TRBD2 (6 bases each). Germline V gene data show CDR1 as SGHAT and CDR2 as FQNNGV. This CDR3 comprises 18 residues. The ends were cut back, 3 bases at V and 2 bases at J, with 23 bases in the middle. Filled out from reference TRBV11-2 and TRBJ2-7, the complete variable domain reads EAGVAQSPRYKIIEKRQSVAFWCNPISGHATLYWYQQILGQGPKLLIQFQNNGVVDDSQLPKDRFSAERLKGVDSTLKIQPAKLEDSAVYLCASSLEREGGPSTYEQYFGPGTRLTVT.

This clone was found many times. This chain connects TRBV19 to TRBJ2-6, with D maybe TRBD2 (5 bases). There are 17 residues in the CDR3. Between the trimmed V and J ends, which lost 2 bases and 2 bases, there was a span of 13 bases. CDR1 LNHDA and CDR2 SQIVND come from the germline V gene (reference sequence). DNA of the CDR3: TGTGCCAGTAGTATACCCCCGGGGAGTCCTGGGGCCAACGTCCTGACTTTC. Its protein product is CASSIPPGSPGANVLTF. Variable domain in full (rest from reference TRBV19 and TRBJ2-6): DGGITQSPKYLFRKEGQNVTLSCEQNLNHDAMYWYRQDPGQGLRLIYYSQIVNDFQKGDIAEGYSVSREKKESFPLTVTSAQKNPTAFYLCASSIPPGSPGANVLTFGAGSRLTVL.

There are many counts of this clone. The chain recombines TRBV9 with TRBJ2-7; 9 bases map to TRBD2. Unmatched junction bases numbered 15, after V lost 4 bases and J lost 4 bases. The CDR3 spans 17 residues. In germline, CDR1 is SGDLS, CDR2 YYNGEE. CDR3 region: CASSPRDSLAGNYEQYF. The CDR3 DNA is TGTGCCAGCAGCCCCCGAGATTCCCTAGCGGGGAATTACGAGCAGTACTTC.

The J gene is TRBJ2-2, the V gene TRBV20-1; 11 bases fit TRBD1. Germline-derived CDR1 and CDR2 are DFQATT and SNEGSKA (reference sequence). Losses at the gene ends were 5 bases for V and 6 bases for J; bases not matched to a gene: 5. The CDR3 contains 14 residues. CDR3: CSAGDRGSAGELFF. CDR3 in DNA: TGCAGTGCTGGGGACAGGGGGTCAGCCGGGGAGCTGTTTTTT.

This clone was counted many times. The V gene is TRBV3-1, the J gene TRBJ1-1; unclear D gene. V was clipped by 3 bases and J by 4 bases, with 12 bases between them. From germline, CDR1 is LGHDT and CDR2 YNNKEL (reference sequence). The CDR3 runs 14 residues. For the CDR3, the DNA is TGTGCCAGCAGCCAGCTATCTGGTACCACTGAAGCTTTCTTT. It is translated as CASSQLSGTTEAFF.

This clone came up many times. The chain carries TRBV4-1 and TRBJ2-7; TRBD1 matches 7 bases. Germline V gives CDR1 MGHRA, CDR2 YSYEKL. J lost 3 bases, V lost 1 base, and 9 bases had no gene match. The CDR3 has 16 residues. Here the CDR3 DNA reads TGCGCCAGCAGCCAAGTTAGTGACAGGGAATACTACGAGCAGTACTTC. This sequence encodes CASSQVSDREYYEQYF.

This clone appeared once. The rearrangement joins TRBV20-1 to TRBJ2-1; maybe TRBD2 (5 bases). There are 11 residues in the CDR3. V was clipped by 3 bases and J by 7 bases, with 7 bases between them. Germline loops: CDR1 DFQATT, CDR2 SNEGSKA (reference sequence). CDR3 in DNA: TGCAGTGCTAGCGGGAATAATGAGCAGTTCTTC. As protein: CSASGNNEQFF.